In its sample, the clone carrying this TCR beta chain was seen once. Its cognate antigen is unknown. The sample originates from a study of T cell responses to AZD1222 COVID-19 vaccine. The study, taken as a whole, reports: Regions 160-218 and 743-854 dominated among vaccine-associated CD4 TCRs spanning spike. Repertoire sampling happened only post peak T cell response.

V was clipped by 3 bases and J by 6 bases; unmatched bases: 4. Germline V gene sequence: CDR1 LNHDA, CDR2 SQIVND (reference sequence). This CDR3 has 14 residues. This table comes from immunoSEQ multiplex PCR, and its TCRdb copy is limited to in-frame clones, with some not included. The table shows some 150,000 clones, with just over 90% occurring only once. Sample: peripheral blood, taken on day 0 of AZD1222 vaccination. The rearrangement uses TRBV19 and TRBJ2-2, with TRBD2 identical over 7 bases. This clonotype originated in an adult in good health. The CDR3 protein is CASSIGGVAGELFF. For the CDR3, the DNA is TGTGCCAGTAGTATTGGGGGGGTGGCCGGGGAGCTGTTTTTT. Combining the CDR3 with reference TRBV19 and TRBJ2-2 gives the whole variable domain DGGITQSPKYLFRKEGQNVTLSCEQNLNHDAMYWYRQDPGQGLRLIYYSQIVNDFQKGDIAEGYSVSREKKESFPLTVTSAQKNPTAFYLCASSIGGVAGELFFGEGSRLTVL.